A selection of T cell receptor beta chains follows, all from one sample in a study of human T cells and chemical hapten exposure. TCRdb re-derived calls from the 5' RACE reads in MiXCR, one entry per CDR3 protein. The sample records about 110,000 distinct CDR3 sequences, around a fifth being singletons. These receptors came from a human donor in good health. Each CDR3 is given with its conserved first and last residue. D genes are given only for firm matches. A clone size is listed for some rows: how often the clone was seen (once, few, many), or a class if it is expanded.

V: TRBV30; J: TRBJ2-7; D: .; length: 12; size: .; DNA: TGTGCCTGGAGTCGGGGGGCGGACGAGCAGTACTTC; CDR3: CAWSRGADEQYF
V: TRBV11-2; J: TRBJ1-4; D: .; length: 15; size: few; DNA: TGTGCCAGCAGCAATTCCCCCGCCGGAGGTGAAAAACTGTTTTTT; CDR3: CASSNSPAGGEKLFF
V: TRBV10-2; J: TRBJ2-4; D: .; length: 15; size: few; DNA: TGCGCCAGCAGTGAGTTTAGGACACAAAAAAACATTCAGTACTTC; CDR3: CASSEFRTQKNIQYF
V: TRBV29-1; J: TRBJ2-5; D: .; length: 11; size: .; DNA: TGCAGCGCCAAGCTGGGGGAGACCCAGTACTTC; CDR3: CSAKLGETQYF
V: TRBV5-1; J: TRBJ1-2; D: TRBD1; length: 14; size: .; DNA: TGCGCCAGCAGCCTACCGGGACAGCGTTATGGCTACACCTTC; CDR3: CASSLPGQRYGYTF
V: TRBV7-3; J: TRBJ2-1; D: .; length: 15; size: few; DNA: TGTGCCAGCAGCTTAACGGTCCCCCCCCAAAATGAGCAGTTCTTC; CDR3: CASSLTVPPQNEQFF
V: TRBV18; J: TRBJ1-2; D: .; length: 15; size: .; DNA: TGTGCCAGCTCACAGCGCGCAGGCGGTCCCTATGGCTACACCTTC; CDR3: CASSQRAGGPYGYTF
V: TRBV7-6; J: TRBJ2-3; D: .; length: 18; size: .; DNA: TGTGCCAGCAGCCATAAACGAGGGGACGGGAGAAGCACAGATACGCAGTATTTT; CDR3: CASSHKRGDGRSTDTQYF
V: TRBV2; J: TRBJ2-1; D: .; length: 18; size: few; DNA: TGTGCCAGCAGTGAAGGAAGTGTCCGGGCTGCGAATCTGAATGAGCAGTTCTTC; CDR3: CASSEGSVRAANLNEQFF
V: TRBV18; J: TRBJ1-5; D: .; length: 19; size: .; DNA: TGTGCCAGCTCACCGGGGCTCAACAGAGACAGACATAGCAATCAGCCCCAGCATTTT; CDR3: CASSPGLNRDRHSNQPQHF
V: TRBV9; J: TRBJ1-1; D: .; length: 14; size: few; DNA: TGTGCCAGCAGCGTAGTAGGCGAGGACACTGAAGCTTTCTTT; CDR3: CASSVVGEDTEAFF
V: TRBV6-5; J: TRBJ2-3; D: .; length: 14; size: few; DNA: TGTGCCAGCTCCCAGTGGGGGCGCACAGATACGCAGTATTTT; CDR3: CASSQWGRTDTQYF
V: TRBV7-8; J: TRBJ1-5; D: .; length: 17; size: .; DNA: TGTGCCAGCAGCCCGCAACAGCTCTCAAATAGCAATCAGCCCCAGCATTTT; CDR3: CASSPQQLSNSNQPQHF
V: TRBV14; J: TRBJ2-5; D: TRBD1; length: 15; size: few; DNA: TGTGCCAGCAGCCAAGACGGACAGGGGTACGAGACCCAGTACTTC; CDR3: CASSQDGQGYETQYF
V: TRBV12-3/TRBV12-4; J: TRBJ1-5; D: TRBD1; length: 13; size: many; DNA: TGTGCCAGCAGGACAGGGGAGGGTCAGCCCCAGCATTTT; CDR3: CASRTGEGQPQHF
V: TRBV4-1; J: TRBJ1-1; D: .; length: 15; size: .; DNA: TGCGCCAGCAGCCAAGCCAGTCTCGATCGAACTGAAGCTTTCTTT; CDR3: CASSQASLDRTEAFF
V: TRBV6-5; J: TRBJ1-2; D: .; length: 11; size: .; DNA: TGTGCCAGCAGTTCCCCGTATGGCTACACCTTC; CDR3: CASSSPYGYTF
V: TRBV9; J: TRBJ2-1; D: .; length: 16; size: many; DNA: TGTGCCAGCAGCGTAGACGAGCGGCCCTCCTACAATGAGCAGTTCTTC; CDR3: CASSVDERPSYNEQFF
V: TRBV27; J: TRBJ1-2; D: .; length: 18; size: .; DNA: TGTGCCAGCAGTGACTCCTACCCCGGGGGAAGAGGCAACTATGGCTACACCTTC; CDR3: CASSDSYPGGRGNYGYTF
V: TRBV2; J: TRBJ1-1; D: .; length: 11; size: few; DNA: TGTGCCAGCCAAAGAACCACTGAAGCTTTCTTT; CDR3: CASQRTTEAFF
V: TRBV24-1; J: TRBJ2-1; D: TRBD2; length: 19; size: few; DNA: TGTGCCACCAGTGGGAAGGGAGTGAGCGGGAGGGCCTCAAGAGATGAGCAGTTCTTC; CDR3: CATSGKGVSGRASRDEQFF
V: TRBV6-5; J: TRBJ2-7; D: TRBD1; length: 14; size: .; DNA: TGTGCCAGCAGGGCCGGGACAGGGGGTAGAGAGCAGTACTTC; CDR3: CASRAGTGGREQYF
V: TRBV30; J: TRBJ1-3; D: TRBD1; length: 16; size: .; DNA: TGTGCCTGCCTCCCGGGGACAGGGGGCTTTGGAAACACCATATATTTT; CDR3: CACLPGTGGFGNTIYF
V: TRBV28; J: TRBJ1-2; D: .; length: 15; size: .; DNA: TGTGCCAGCAGAGATGGGCCCCGTGGCGGCTATGGCTACACCTTC; CDR3: CASRDGPRGGYGYTF
V: TRBV9; J: TRBJ2-6; D: .; length: 15; size: .; DNA: TGTGCCAGCAGCGCTCAATCCTCTGGGGCCAACGTCCTGACTTTC; CDR3: CASSAQSSGANVLTF
V: TRBV20-1; J: TRBJ1-2; D: .; length: 13; size: .; DNA: TGCAGTGCTACCCGGGACCCACCCTATGGCTACACCTTC; CDR3: CSATRDPPYGYTF
V: TRBV6-2/TRBV6-3; J: TRBJ1-1; D: .; length: 13; size: .; DNA: TGTGCCAGCAGTTACGGGAGGGTCACTGAAGCTTTCTTT; CDR3: CASSYGRVTEAFF
V: TRBV6-5; J: TRBJ2-1; D: TRBD2; length: 16; size: .; DNA: TGTGCCAGCAGTGCACCGGGACTAGCGGGAGTGGATGAGCAGTTCTTC; CDR3: CASSAPGLAGVDEQFF
V: TRBV7-8; J: TRBJ1-5; D: .; length: 12; size: few; DNA: TGTGCCAGCAGCCCCTCGATGGAGCCCCAGCATTTT; CDR3: CASSPSMEPQHF
V: TRBV7-2; J: TRBJ1-5; D: .; length: 12; size: .; DNA: TGTGCCAGCAGCCCCCCCTACCAGCCCCAGCATTTT; CDR3: CASSPPYQPQHF
V: TRBV19; J: TRBJ1-4; D: .; length: 14; size: .; DNA: TGTGCCAGTAGCGCTACGGGGGATCTGAAAAAACTGTTTTTT; CDR3: CASSATGDLKKLFF
V: TRBV10-2; J: TRBJ1-1; D: TRBD1; length: 12; size: .; DNA: TGCGCCAGCAGTCTGACAGGGCCCGAAGCTTTCTTT; CDR3: CASSLTGPEAFF
V: TRBV6-5; J: TRBJ2-2; D: TRBD2; length: 15; size: few; DNA: TGTGCCAGCACCCCCGGACTAGCTAACACCGGGGAGCTGTTTTTT; CDR3: CASTPGLANTGELFF
V: TRBV11-2; J: TRBJ1-4; D: .; length: 16; size: .; DNA: TGTGCCAGCAGCCCCCCCCGGACAGCAACTAATGAAAAACTGTTTTTT; CDR3: CASSPPRTATNEKLFF
V: TRBV24-1; J: TRBJ2-1; D: .; length: 16; size: .; DNA: TGTGCCACCAGTGACCTAGCCAGCCCAGCCTACAATGAGCAGTTCTTC; CDR3: CATSDLASPAYNEQFF
V: TRBV11-1; J: TRBJ1-5; D: .; length: 13; size: few; DNA: TGTGCCAGCAGCTTAACTCGGGGTCAGCCCCAGCATTTT; CDR3: CASSLTRGQPQHF
V: TRBV12-3/TRBV12-4; J: TRBJ2-2; D: TRBD2; length: 17; size: .; DNA: TGTGCCAGCATTCTTCCGGGACTAGCGGGAGCGGGCGGGGAGCTGTTTTTT; CDR3: CASILPGLAGAGGELFF
V: TRBV29-1; J: TRBJ2-3; D: TRBD1; length: 12; size: few; DNA: TGCAGCGGGCGATCAGGGGGCGATACGCAGTATTTT; CDR3: CSGRSGGDTQYF
V: TRBV6-5; J: TRBJ2-5; D: .; length: 13; size: .; DNA: TGTGCCAGCAGCCGGACAGTACAAGAGACCCAGTACTTC; CDR3: CASSRTVQETQYF
V: TRBV7-9; J: TRBJ2-2; D: .; length: 16; size: few; DNA: TGTGCCAGCAGCTTAAGATCCCCTATAAACACCGGGGAGCTGTTTTTT; CDR3: CASSLRSPINTGELFF